Sequencing of this TCR beta chain was carried out in a study of human T cells and chemical hapten exposure. Broader study findings: Sensitization with DPC brought no change to TCRs above 1 in 1000 in frequency.

MiXCR, run by TCRdb on the RACE reads, gives a single entry per CDR3 protein. The table includes about 120,000 distinct CDR3 sequences, about 13% detected once. Noted time point: patch test 1, 2 weeks after DPC sensitization. Treatment described: therapeutic diphenylcyclopropenone sensitization with weekly scalp DPC. As regards this clonotype: Antigen specificity is unknown.

The specimen was whole blood, collected in connection with sensitization to the hapten diphenylcyclopropenone (DPC). This sequence originates from a man in his late teens or twenties with alopecia areata. Some clones in this sample may be carry-over from other donors' samples.

CDR3 bases: TGTGCCAGCAGCCCCCGGACAGGGGGTATAGGCGGGGAGCTGTTTTTT. Translated: CASSPRTGGIGGELFF. The chain has TRBV7-6 and TRBJ2-2, with 10 bases identical to TRBD1. The CDR3 contains 16 residues. Germline-derived CDR1 and CDR2 are SGHVS and FNYEAQ. Trimming removed 5 bases from V and 7 bases from J; junction bases left unmatched: 10. The entire variable domain, with the rest obtained from reference TRBV7-6 and TRBJ2-2, is as follows: GAGVSQSPRYKVTKRGQDVALRCDPISGHVSLYWYRQALGQGPEFLTYFNYEAQQDKSGLPNDRFSAERPEGSISTLTIQRTEQRDSAMYRCASSPRTGGIGGELFFGEGSRLTVL.